This T cell receptor beta chain was profiled in a study of cytomegalovirus exposure and HLA in healthy donors. Study-wide results and caveats: For cytomegalovirus status, the classifier reportedly gave diagnoses with high specificity and sensitivity.

V gave up 1 base and J gave up 1 base; unmatched junction bases: 2. There are 15 residues in the CDR3. The germline V gene has CDR1 LNHDA and CDR2 SQIVND (reference sequence). In regard to this clone: Its antigen is undetermined.

Profiled with immunoSEQ multiplex PCR; TCRdb holds only in-frame clones, not every one. This sample has tens of thousands of clones; 70% to 90% occur once, and the top ten carry 0.95% to 1.5%. The receptor's source is a woman aged 18-35 years in good health and CMV-seronegative. The chain is built from TRBV19 and TRBJ2-3; TRBD1 aligns across 7 bases. The material sequenced was PBMCs. The CDR3 DNA reads as TGTGCCAGTAGTATAGGACAGGGTGGCACAGATACGCAGTATTTT. It is translated as CASSIGQGGTDTQYF.